The 12 T cell receptor beta chains below all came from one sample that was sequenced in a study of blood T cell repertoires in COVID-19. The repertoire was sequenced with immunoSEQ multiplex PCR; TCRdb's copy has only in-frame clones and lacks some. Counted here are about 75,000 clones, 88% occurring once; the ten biggest clones make up approximately 45%. Source material: peripheral blood. These receptors were obtained from a human donor in a cohort sampled during active COVID-19.

J is TRBJ2-1 and V is TRBV4-2; tentatively, D is TRBD1 (5 bases). The CDR3 covers 14 residues. In germline, CDR1 is LGHNA, CDR2 YNFKEQ. Trimming removed 4 bases at V and 7 bases at J, with 14 bases between. CDR3: CASSLADSQNEQFF. The DNA of the CDR3 is TGTGCCAGCAGCCTAGCTGACAGTCAAAATGAGCAGTTCTTC.

This rearrangement joins TRBV28 to TRBJ2-7; 7 nucleotides agree with TRBD1. CDR3 length: 13 amino acids. With V trimmed by 10 bases and J by 7 bases, 13 bases remained unmatched. Germline CDR1 and CDR2: MDHEN and SYDVKM. DNA of the CDR3: TGTGCCACCCTTCGACAGGGTTCGGGAGAGCAGTACTTC. It codes for CATLRQGSGEQYF.

The chain combines TRBV7-2 with TRBJ2-2, with 8 bases matching TRBD2. With 6 bases clipped from V and 6 bases from J, the junction kept 6 bases outside the gene matches. This CDR3 is 14 amino acids long. Germline V gives CDR1 SGHTA, CDR2 FQGNSA. CDR3 loop: CASRQNGGAGELFF. The CDR3 DNA reads TGTGCCAGCAGACAAAACGGGGGGGCCGGGGAGCTGTTTTTT.

The chain uses TRBV19 and TRBJ1-3; D unresolved. CDR3 length equals 11 residues. CDR1 is LNHDA, CDR2 SQIVND, per germline (reference sequence). The V and J ends lost 7 bases and 4 bases respectively, with 5 bases between them. This chain's CDR3 is CASTGGNTIYF. CDR3 sequence (DNA): TGTGCCAGTACGGGAGGAAACACCATATATTTT.

Here the CDR3 reads CATSDSGTSGSKETQYF. The CDR3 DNA sequence: TGTGCCACCAGTGATTCCGGGACTAGCGGGAGTAAAGAGACCCAGTACTTC. The rearrangement uses TRBV24-1 and TRBJ2-5; 14 positions match TRBD2. V lost 2 bases, J lost 3 bases, and 4 bases stayed unmatched. This CDR3 comprises 17 residues. Germline CDR1 is KGHDR and CDR2 is SFDVKD.

This chain uses TRBV4-2 with TRBJ2-7, with a weak D call TRBD2 (5 bases). The CDR3 runs to 15 residues. With 5 bases removed from V and 1 base from J, the gap between germline ends came to 15 bases. From germline, CDR1 is LGHNA and CDR2 YNFKEQ. The CDR3 DNA follows: TGTGCCAGCAGCGAGGGTCGGATTAGGTCCTACGAGCAGTACTTC. Translation: CASSEGRIRSYEQYF.

The chain is built from TRBV24-1 and TRBJ1-2; a weak D match, TRBD1 (5 bases). The CDR3 is made up of 16 amino acids. CDR1 and CDR2 from the germline V gene are KGHDR and SFDVKD. The V end was cut by 5 bases, the J end by 5 bases, with 20 bases between. In DNA, the CDR3 is TGTGCCACCAGTGCCCCCGACAGTCCCTCCTTATATGGCTACACCTTC. Its translation: CATSAPDSPSLYGYTF.

V usage is TRBV6-4 and J usage is TRBJ1-2; 10 positions match TRBD1. From germline, CDR1 is MRHNA and CDR2 SNTAGT. This CDR3 contains 14 residues. After removal of 5 bases from V and 7 bases from J, the junction contained 7 bases not matched to a gene. CDR3 residues: CASSPDRGALGYTF. In DNA form, the CDR3 reads TGTGCCAGCAGTCCGGACAGGGGGGCACTTGGCTACACCTTC.

The rearrangement joins TRBV10-3 to TRBJ1-1; no firm D call. Germline V gene sequence: CDR1 ENHRY, CDR2 SYGVKD. Trimming left V 0 bases short and J 7 bases short, with 9 bases between. CDR3 length: 13 amino acids. CDR3 protein: CAISESLSNEAFF. CDR3 in DNA: TGTGCCATCAGTGAGTCGTTGTCAAATGAAGCTTTCTTT.

J is TRBJ2-4 and V is TRBV29-1; 15 nucleotides align to TRBD2. V was clipped by 6 bases and J by 7 bases; unmatched bases: 7. Germline CDR1 is SQVTM and CDR2 is ANQGSEA. The CDR3 consists of 15 residues. CDR3: CSVTGLAGGGNIQYF. CDR3 coding DNA: TGCAGCGTCACGGGACTAGCGGGAGGCGGTAACATTCAGTACTTC.

The V call is TRBV4-3, the J call TRBJ2-2; 7 bases fit TRBD1. V was pared by 4 bases and J by 0 bases, with 5 bases of the junction left unmatched. The V gene's germline CDR1 is LGHNA and CDR2 YSLEER. The CDR3 consists of 16 residues. The CDR3 DNA is TGCGCCAGCAGCCCGATGGGGACAGCGAACACCGGGGAGCTGTTTTTT. This encodes CASSPMGTANTGELFF.

This clone came up once. The chain couples TRBV5-1 to TRBJ2-7; the D gene is possibly TRBD2 (5 bases). Germline CDR1 SGHRS, CDR2 YFSETQ. The CDR3 spans 16 residues. Trimming removed 7 bases at V and 3 bases at J, with 23 bases between. CDR3 amino acids: CASSPAPSGAGYEQYF. The CDR3 DNA sequence: TGCGCCAGCTCTCCCGCTCCGAGCGGAGCCGGCTACGAGCAGTACTTC.